One and the same sample provided the 29 T cell receptor beta chains below, sequenced in a study of blood T cells in healthy people across ages. A J-beta primer mix and a sample-barcoded 5' primer were used in a second PCR of about 7 to 12 cycles. MiXCR was run by TCRdb on the 5' RACE reads, yielding one entry per CDR3 protein. The table lists 380,000 or so distinct CDR3 sequences, more than 45% of them singletons. The sequenced sample consisted of blood. These receptors all stem from a man in his sixties in good health.

V gene TRBV27 combines with J gene TRBJ1-2; 10 bases map to TRBD1. Germline CDR1 MNHEY, CDR2 SMNVEV (reference sequence). This CDR3 region has 14 residues. Trimming at V came to 5 bases and at J to 7 bases, leaving 7 bases not matched to a gene. In DNA, the CDR3 is TGTGCCAGCAGTCCCGGACAGGGGGTTTTTGGCTACACCTTC. Amino acid sequence: CASSPGQGVFGYTF.

V is TRBV12-3 or TRBV12-4 and J is TRBJ2-7; D is tentatively TRBD1 or TRBD2 (6 bases each). This CDR3 contains 13 residues. V lost 7 bases, J lost 5 bases, and 15 bases lay in between. As DNA, the CDR3 is TGTGCCAGCACCCGATGGGGGGCTCACGAGCAGTACTTC. Its protein is CASTRWGAHEQYF.

The chain recombines TRBV6-2 or TRBV6-3 with TRBJ2-1; D is unclear. With the DNA end fitting TRBJ2-7 better, the J assignment may be wrong. The CDR3 is 16 amino acids. The germline gives CDR1 MNHEY, CDR2 SVGEGT. In nucleotides, the CDR3 is TGTGCCAGCAGTTACTCGTCCTTTTGGCCCTACAATGAGCAGTACTTC. Translating it yields CASSYSSFWPYNEQYF.

The chain combines TRBV12-3 or TRBV12-4 with TRBJ2-1; 12 nucleotides match TRBD2. The ends lost 5 bases at V and 9 bases at J; junction bases unmatched: 8. The CDR3 spans 15 residues. The CDR3 sequence: CASSQLAGGITEQFF. The CDR3 nucleotides read TGTGCCAGCAGTCAGCTAGCGGGGGGGATCACTGAGCAGTTCTTC.

V gene TRBV6-1 combines with J gene TRBJ1-5; D ambiguous. This CDR3 spans 16 amino acids. Looked up from germline, CDR1 is MNHNS and CDR2 is SASEGT. The V and J ends lost 1 base and 0 bases respectively, with 10 bases between them. The CDR3 DNA reads TGTGCCAGCAGTGAAGATGTGGGCAGTAGCAATCAGCCCCAGCATTTT. Its protein is CASSEDVGSSNQPQHF.

V is TRBV6-2 or TRBV6-3 and J is TRBJ1-1; TRBD1 is a possible D gene (6 bases). V gave up 5 bases and J gave up 8 bases, with 15 bases separating them. The CDR3 has 13 residues. Per germline, CDR1 MNHEY and CDR2 SVGEGT. CDR3 sequence reads: CASSQNREVEAFF. In DNA, the CDR3 is TGTGCCAGCAGTCAAAACAGGGAGGTCGAAGCTTTCTTT.

The chain employs TRBV30 and TRBJ2-6; D call uncertain. Trimming shortened V by 7 bases and J by 1 base, and 8 bases separated the two germline ends. There are 13 residues in the CDR3. The germline CDR1 and CDR2 sequences are GTSNPN and SVGIG (reference sequence). This CDR3 reads CASPLSGANVLTF. The DNA for the CDR3 is TGTGCCTCTCCGCTATCTGGGGCCAACGTCCTGACTTTC.

The rearrangement uses TRBV9 and TRBJ1-6, with D uncertain. The CDR3 runs to 13 residues. CDR1 and CDR2 from the germline V gene are SGDLS and YYNGEE. V lost 3 bases, J lost 10 bases, and 11 bases lay in between. In DNA form, the CDR3 reads TGTGCCAGCAGCGCTATACTAGGGTCACCCCTCCACTTT. Translation: CASSAILGSPLHF.

The chain links TRBV28 to TRBJ1-6; a weak D match, TRBD1 (6 bases). Germline V gene sequence: CDR1 MDHEN, CDR2 SYDVKM. This CDR3 contains 15 residues. V was pared by 3 bases and J by 9 bases, with 15 bases between. The CDR3 nucleotides are TGTGCCAGCAGTTTCTTCGGGGGGCTTTCTTCACCCCTCCACTTT. Protein product: CASSFFGGLSSPLHF.

This chain links TRBV7-9 with TRBJ2-1; 10 bases line up with TRBD2. The CDR3 loop spans 16 amino acids. V trimming: 1 base; J trimming: 7 bases; junction bases outside the gene matches: 7. From germline, CDR1 is SEHNR and CDR2 FQNEAQ (reference sequence). This chain's CDR3 is CASSLVLAGARNEQFF. CDR3 DNA: TGTGCCAGCAGCTTAGTCCTAGCGGGGGCGCGGAATGAGCAGTTCTTC.

The rearrangement links TRBV20-1 to TRBJ2-1; TRBD2 matches at 11 bases. Germline V gene sequence: CDR1 DFQATT, CDR2 SNEGSKA (reference sequence). The CDR3 is 11 residues long. CDR3 DNA sequence: TGCACCGGGACTAGCGGCAATGAGCAGTTCTTC. It specifies CTGTSGNEQFF.

V is TRBV18 and J is TRBJ2-7, with D possibly being TRBD1 (6 bases). Trimming took 2 bases from V and 7 from J, leaving 12 bases between them. The CDR3 sequence is 13 residues long. Germline loops: CDR1 KGHSH, CDR2 LQKENI. The CDR3 is CASSPRGMGEQYF. The CDR3 nucleotides read TGTGCCAGCTCACCAAGGGGGATGGGGGAGCAGTACTTC. Together with reference TRBV18 and TRBJ2-7, the CDR3 gives the full variable domain: NAGVMQNPRHLVRRRGQEARLRCSPMKGHSHVYWYRQLPEEGLKFMVYLQKENIIDESGMPKERFSAEFPKEGPSILRIQQVVRGDSAAYFCASSPRGMGEQYFGPGTRLTVT.

This clonotype was recorded once. V is TRBV2 and J is TRBJ1-4; unclear D gene. Germline CDR1 reads SNHLY; CDR2 reads FYNNEI. This CDR3 is 11 amino acids long. Trimming took off 4 bases at V and 8 bases at J, with 5 bases between the two ends. CDR3 nucleotide sequence: TGTGCCAGCAGTGGAGGGGAAAAACTGTTTTTT. Amino acids: CASSGGEKLFF.

The CDR3 DNA reads as TGTGCCAGCAGTGTACCGGGACTAGTGAAGTCCGATACGCAGTATTTT. Amino acid sequence: CASSVPGLVKSDTQYF. The rearrangement uses TRBV2 and TRBJ2-3; 8 bases align to TRBD2. This CDR3 comprises 16 residues. Germline loops: CDR1 SNHLY, CDR2 FYNNEI. J lost 6 bases, V lost 4 bases, and 12 bases had no gene match.

This clonotype was observed a handful of times. V is TRBV7-2 and J is TRBJ2-5, with 9 bases aligning to TRBD2. The CDR3 covers 17 residues. Trimming removed 5 bases from V and 9 bases from J; junction bases left unmatched: 19. Germline CDR1 reads SGHTA; CDR2 reads FQGNSA. CDR3 DNA: TGTGCCAGCAGCCCAGTCCCCATAGCGGGAGCGCCCGAGGCCCAGTACTTC. Encoded protein: CASSPVPIAGAPEAQYF.

This sequence joins TRBV9 and TRBJ2-5, with 10 nucleotides matching TRBD1. Trimming at V came to 4 bases and at J to 1 base, leaving 7 bases not matched to a gene. The CDR3 covers 16 residues. Looked up from germline, CDR1 is SGDLS and CDR2 is YYNGEE. The chain's CDR3 is CASSSRQGASQETQYF. CDR3 nucleotides: TGTGCCAGCAGCTCTCGACAGGGGGCCTCCCAAGAGACCCAGTACTTC.

V gene TRBV28 combines with J gene TRBJ2-7, with D unresolved. Looked up from germline, CDR1 is MDHEN and CDR2 is SYDVKM. V lost 8 bases, J lost 0 bases, and 14 bases lay in between. CDR3 size: 14 residues. CDR3 nucleotide sequence: TGTGCCAGCTACAGTCCCTCGTCCTCCTACGAGCAGTACTTC. Its protein is CASYSPSSSYEQYF.

The chain couples TRBV7-2 to TRBJ2-5, with D possibly called TRBD1 or TRBD2 (6 bases each). Trimming stripped 1 base from V and 5 bases from J, with 14 bases between. The CDR3 covers 15 residues. The V gene's germline CDR1 is SGHTA and CDR2 FQGNSA. CDR3 sequence reads: CASSLDGGRKETQYF. The CDR3 coding sequence is TGTGCCAGCAGCTTAGATGGGGGGCGGAAGGAGACCCAGTACTTC.

The chain carries TRBV12-3 or TRBV12-4 and TRBJ2-7, with TRBD2 identical over 10 bases. The CDR3 spans 15 residues. Trimming took 1 base from V and 5 from J; bases not matched to a gene: 5. The CDR3 is CASSLEAGGIDEQYF. As DNA, the CDR3 is TGTGCCAGCAGTTTAGAAGCGGGAGGGATTGACGAGCAGTACTTC.

As to this clonotype: A read error may be the cause here, since a much bigger clone is one base away. CDR3 loop: CASSPSSIYEQYF. The CDR3 bases are TGTGCCAGCAGCCCGAGTAGTATCTACGAGCAGTACTTC. V and J are TRBV3-1 and TRBJ2-4, with D uncertain. Judging by the DNA end, TRBJ2-7 fits better; the J call may be wrong. Germline values: CDR1 LGHDT, CDR2 YNNKEL (reference sequence). This CDR3 region has 13 residues.

This chain joins TRBV5-1 and TRBJ1-6; D is unresolved. CDR1 and CDR2 from the germline V gene are SGHRS and YFSETQ. Trimming pared 0 bases from V and 8 bases from J, leaving 6 bases between. CDR3 length equals 13 residues. This chain's CDR3 is CASSLGVDSPLHF. CDR3 DNA: TGCGCCAGCAGCTTGGGAGTGGATTCACCCCTCCACTTT.

The chain uses TRBV15 and TRBJ1-5; D possibly corresponds to TRBD1 (6 bases). CDR3 length: 15 amino acids. Trimming removed 5 bases from V and 6 bases from J, with 17 bases in between. Germline loops: CDR1 LNHNV, CDR2 YYDKDF (reference sequence). The CDR3 DNA reads as TGTGCCACCAGCCCCCTCCAGGGGTTGGGTCAGCCCCAGCATTTT. Amino acid sequence: CATSPLQGLGQPQHF.

This chain connects TRBV5-1 to TRBJ2-3; TRBD1 is a possible D gene (6 bases). V lost 0 bases and J 5 bases, leaving 13 bases between the germline ends. The CDR3 sequence is 15 residues long. Germline V gene lookup returns CDR1 SGHRS and CDR2 YFSETQ. The CDR3 nucleotides are TGCGCCAGCAGCTTGGAGCAGGGGTCAAGAGATACGCAGTATTTT. Its translation: CASSLEQGSRDTQYF.

CDR3: CASSPGAVPNEKLFF. The DNA of the CDR3 is TGTGCCAGCAGCCCTGGTGCAGTGCCTAATGAAAAACTGTTTTTT. This rearrangement joins TRBV7-2 to TRBJ1-4; D is undetermined. V lost 5 bases and J lost 3, with 13 bases in between. The CDR3 runs 15 residues. Germline assignment: CDR1 SGHTA and CDR2 FQGNSA.

Remarks on this clonotype: The junction departs from the called germline gene at one end, perhaps through a read error. The V gene is TRBV12-5, the J gene TRBJ2-1, with D possibly TRBD2 on 5 matching bases. Germline V gene sequence: CDR1 LGHNT, CDR2 FRNRAP. The CDR3 is 13 amino acids. CDR3 residues: CAGGSGMYNEQFF. The CDR3 bases are TGTGCTGGTGGTTCGGGGATGTACAATGAGCAGTTCTTC.

With regard to this clonotype: The junction departs from the called germline gene at one end, perhaps through a read error. This sequence joins TRBV11-2 and TRBJ2-1; 9 positions agree with TRBD1. The CDR3 extends over 15 amino acids. Germline V gives CDR1 SGHAT, CDR2 FQNNGV. CDR3 region: CARKFRDREWNGQFF. DNA for the CDR3: TGTGCCAGGAAATTCCGGGACAGGGAGTGGAATGGGCAGTTCTTC.

The gene calls are TRBV7-3 and TRBJ2-3; no firm D call. The V end lost 4 bases, the J end lost 2 bases, and 10 bases lay between the germline ends. The V gene's germline CDR1 is SGHTA and CDR2 FQGTGA. This CDR3 spans 14 amino acids. The CDR3 DNA sequence: TGTGCCAGCAGCTCGGGCGGTTTCACAGATACGCAGTATTTT. This gives the protein CASSSGGFTDTQYF. The full variable domain, its missing parts supplied by reference TRBV7-3 and TRBJ2-3, is GAGVSQTPSNKVTEKGKYVELRCDPISGHTALYWYRQSLGQGPEFLIYFQGTGAADDSGLPNDRFFAVRPEGSVSTLKIQRTERGDSAVYLCASSSGGFTDTQYFGPGTRLTVL.

This chain connects TRBV25-1 to TRBJ2-3; D assignment may be TRBD1 or TRBD2 (5 bases each). The CDR3 runs to 14 residues. Germline V lookup: CDR1 MGHDK, CDR2 SYGVNS. V was trimmed by 10 bases and J by 1 base, leaving 15 bases between them. Here the CDR3 DNA reads TGTGCCACCCCTGGGGACGGTTGCACAGATACGCAGTATTTT. This encodes CATPGDGCTDTQYF.

This clonotype was counted between two and nine times. The chain couples TRBV10-3 to TRBJ2-5, with D tentatively TRBD1 or TRBD2 (6 bases each). The CDR3 runs to 12 residues. The V end lost 8 bases, the J end lost 2 bases, and 9 bases lay between the germline ends. The germline CDR1 and CDR2 sequences are ENHRY and SYGVKD. The CDR3 protein is CAIGGGQETQYF. CDR3 nucleotides: TGTGCCATCGGAGGGGGACAAGAGACCCAGTACTTC.